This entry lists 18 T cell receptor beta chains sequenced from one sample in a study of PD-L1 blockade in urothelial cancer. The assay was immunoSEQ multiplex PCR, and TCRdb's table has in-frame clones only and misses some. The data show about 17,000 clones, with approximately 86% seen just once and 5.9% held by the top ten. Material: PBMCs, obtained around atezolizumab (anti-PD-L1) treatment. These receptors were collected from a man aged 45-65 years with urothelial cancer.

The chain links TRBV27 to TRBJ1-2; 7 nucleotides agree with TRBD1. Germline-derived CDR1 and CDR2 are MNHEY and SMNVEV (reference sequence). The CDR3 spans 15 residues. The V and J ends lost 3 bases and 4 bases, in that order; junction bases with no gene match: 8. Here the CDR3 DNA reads TGTGCCAGCAGTTTGACCTTAGGGACAGCCTATGGCTACACCTTC. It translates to CASSLTLGTAYGYTF.

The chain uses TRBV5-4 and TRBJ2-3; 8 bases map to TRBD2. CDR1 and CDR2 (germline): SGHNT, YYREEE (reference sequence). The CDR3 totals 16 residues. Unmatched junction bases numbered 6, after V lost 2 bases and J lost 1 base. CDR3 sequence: CASSLKTSARTDTQYF. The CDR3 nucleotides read TGTGCCAGCAGCTTAAAGACTAGCGCCCGCACAGATACGCAGTATTTT. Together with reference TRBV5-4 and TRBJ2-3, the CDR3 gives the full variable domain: ETGVTQSPTHLIKTRGQQVTLRCSSQSGHNTVSWYQQALGQGPQFIFQYYREEENGRGNFPPRFSGLQFPNYSSELNVNALELDDSALYLCASSLKTSARTDTQYFGPGTRLTVL.

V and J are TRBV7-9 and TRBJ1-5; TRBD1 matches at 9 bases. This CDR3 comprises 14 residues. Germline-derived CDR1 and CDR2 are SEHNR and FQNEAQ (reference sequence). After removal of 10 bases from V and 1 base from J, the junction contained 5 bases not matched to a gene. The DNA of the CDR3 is TGTGCCACCACAGGGACAGGGAGCAATCAGCCCCAGCATTTT. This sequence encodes CATTGTGSNQPQHF.

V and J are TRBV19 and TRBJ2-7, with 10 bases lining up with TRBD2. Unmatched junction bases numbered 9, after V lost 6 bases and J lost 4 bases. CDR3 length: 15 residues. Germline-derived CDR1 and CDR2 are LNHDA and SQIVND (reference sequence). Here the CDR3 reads CASSASGSPQYEQYF. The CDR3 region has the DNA TGTGCCAGTAGCGCTAGCGGGAGCCCCCAATACGAGCAGTACTTC.

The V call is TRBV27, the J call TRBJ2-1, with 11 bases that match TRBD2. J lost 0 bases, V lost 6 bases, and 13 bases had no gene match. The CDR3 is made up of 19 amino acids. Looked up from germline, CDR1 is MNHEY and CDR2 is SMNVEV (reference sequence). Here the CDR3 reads CASRHMLAGGRRSYNEQFF. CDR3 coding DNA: TGTGCCAGCAGACACATGCTAGCGGGGGGCCGACGCTCCTACAATGAGCAGTTCTTC.

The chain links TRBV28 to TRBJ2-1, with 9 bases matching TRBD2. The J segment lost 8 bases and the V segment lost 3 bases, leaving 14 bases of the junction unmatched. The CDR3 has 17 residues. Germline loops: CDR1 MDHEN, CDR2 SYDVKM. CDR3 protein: CASSLGASGMVMYEQFF. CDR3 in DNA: TGTGCCAGCAGTTTGGGAGCTAGCGGGATGGTTATGTATGAGCAGTTCTTC. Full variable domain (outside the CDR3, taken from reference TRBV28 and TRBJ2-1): DVKVTQSSRYLVKRTGEKVFLECVQDMDHENMFWYRQDPGLGLRLIYFSYDVKMKEKGDIPEGYSVSREKKERFSLILESASTNQTSMYLCASSLGASGMVMYEQFFGPGTRLTVL.

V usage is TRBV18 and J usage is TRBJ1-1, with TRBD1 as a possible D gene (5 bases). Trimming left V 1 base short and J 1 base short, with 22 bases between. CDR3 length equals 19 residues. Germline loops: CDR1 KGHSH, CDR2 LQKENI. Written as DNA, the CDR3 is TGTGCCAGCTCACCACTTACTCGGGCGGGGCTGGGGGAGAACACTGAAGCTTTCTTT. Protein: CASSPLTRAGLGENTEAFF.

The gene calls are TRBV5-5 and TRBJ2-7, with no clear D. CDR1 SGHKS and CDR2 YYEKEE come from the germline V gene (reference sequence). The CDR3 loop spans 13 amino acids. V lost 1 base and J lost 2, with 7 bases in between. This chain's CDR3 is CASSLQNTYEQYF. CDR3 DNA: TGTGCCAGCAGCTTGCAGAATACCTACGAGCAGTACTTC.

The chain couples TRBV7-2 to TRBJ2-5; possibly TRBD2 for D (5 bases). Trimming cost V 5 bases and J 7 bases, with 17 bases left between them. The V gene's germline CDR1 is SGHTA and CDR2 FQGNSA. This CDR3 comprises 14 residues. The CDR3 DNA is TGTGCCAGCAGCCCCCGTTGGGAGTCCGGGACCCAGTACTTC. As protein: CASSPRWESGTQYF.

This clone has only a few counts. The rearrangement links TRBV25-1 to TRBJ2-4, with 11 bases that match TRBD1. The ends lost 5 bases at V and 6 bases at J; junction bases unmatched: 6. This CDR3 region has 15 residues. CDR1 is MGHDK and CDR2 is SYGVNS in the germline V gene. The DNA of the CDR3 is TGTGCCAGCAGTCGCCTCGGGACAGGGGGAAACATTCAGTACTTC. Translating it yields CASSRLGTGGNIQYF. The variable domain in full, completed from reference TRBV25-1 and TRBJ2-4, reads EADIYQTPRYLVIGTGKKITLECSQTMGHDKMYWYQQDPGMELHLIHYSYGVNSTEKGDLSSESTVSRIRTEHFPLTLESARPSHTSQYLCASSRLGTGGNIQYFGAGTRLSVL.

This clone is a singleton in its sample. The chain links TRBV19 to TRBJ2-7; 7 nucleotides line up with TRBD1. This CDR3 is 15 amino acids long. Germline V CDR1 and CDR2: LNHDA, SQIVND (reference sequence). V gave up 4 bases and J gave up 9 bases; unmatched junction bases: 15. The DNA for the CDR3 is TGTGCCAGTAGTACCCGGGGACAGCCTCTACGTGGGCAGTACTTC. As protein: CASSTRGQPLRGQYF.

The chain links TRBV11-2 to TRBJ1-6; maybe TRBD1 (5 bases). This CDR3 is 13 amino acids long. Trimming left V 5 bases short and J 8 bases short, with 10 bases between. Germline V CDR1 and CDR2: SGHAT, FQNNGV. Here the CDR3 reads CASSPGSYSPLHF. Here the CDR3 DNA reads TGTGCCAGCAGCCCAGGGTCTTATTCACCCCTCCACTTT.

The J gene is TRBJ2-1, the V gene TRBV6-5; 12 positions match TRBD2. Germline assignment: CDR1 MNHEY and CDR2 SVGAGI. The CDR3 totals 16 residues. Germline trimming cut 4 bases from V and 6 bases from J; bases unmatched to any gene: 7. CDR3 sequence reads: CASSSPSGGAVNEQFF. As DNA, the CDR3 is TGTGCCAGCAGTTCTCCTAGCGGGGGGGCTGTCAATGAGCAGTTCTTC.

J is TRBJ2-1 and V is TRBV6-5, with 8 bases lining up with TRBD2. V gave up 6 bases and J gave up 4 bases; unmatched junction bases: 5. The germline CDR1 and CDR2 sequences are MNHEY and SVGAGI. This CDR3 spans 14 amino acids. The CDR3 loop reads CASRFSGVYNEQFF. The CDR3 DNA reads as TGTGCCAGCAGATTTAGCGGGGTTTACAATGAGCAGTTCTTC.

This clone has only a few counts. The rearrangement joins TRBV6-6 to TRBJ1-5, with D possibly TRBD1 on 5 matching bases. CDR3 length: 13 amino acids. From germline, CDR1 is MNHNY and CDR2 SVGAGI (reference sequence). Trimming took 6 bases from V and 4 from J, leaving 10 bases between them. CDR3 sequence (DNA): TGTGCCAGCAGCTGGACACCAAATCAGCCCCAGCATTTT. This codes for CASSWTPNQPQHF.

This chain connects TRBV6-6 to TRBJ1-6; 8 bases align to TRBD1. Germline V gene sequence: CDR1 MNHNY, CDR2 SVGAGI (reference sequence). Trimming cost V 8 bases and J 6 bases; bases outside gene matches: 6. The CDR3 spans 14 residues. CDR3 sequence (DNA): TGTGCCAGCGAGGACAGGGCGGGTAATTCACCCCTCCACTTT. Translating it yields CASEDRAGNSPLHF.

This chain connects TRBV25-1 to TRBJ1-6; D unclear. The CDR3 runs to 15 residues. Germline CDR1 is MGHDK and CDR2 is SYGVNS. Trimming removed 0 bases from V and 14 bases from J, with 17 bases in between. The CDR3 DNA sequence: TGTGCCAGCAGTGAATATGGGCAGGATCTTTCGGCCCTCCACTTT. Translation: CASSEYGQDLSALHF.

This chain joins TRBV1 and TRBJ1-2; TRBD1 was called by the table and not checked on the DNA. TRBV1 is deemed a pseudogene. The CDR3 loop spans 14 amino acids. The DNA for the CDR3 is TGCACCAGCAGCCAGACAGGGACAGACTATGGCTACACCTTC. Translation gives CTSSQTGTDYGYTF.